This entry describes one T cell receptor (beta chain). The sample carries other DNA sequences with the same CDR3. Naive CD8 cells comprised CD45RO-negative, CCR7-positively selected cells, excluding terminally differentiated effector memory CD45RA+ cells. The assay was run at deep level. It was about 210 ng DNA, about 30,000 T cell genomes, that sorted-subset replicate PCRs used. Data came from immunoSEQ multiplex PCR; TCRdb stores just in-frame clones and leaves some out. There are about 550,000 clones in the sample; roughly 96% occur only once, and over 0.09% lies in the top ten. This sample stems from a study of shared clonotypes between healthy human individuals. At the level of the study: Each donor contributed plates that comprised three CD4 naive, three CD4 memory, two CD8 naive and one CD8 memory.

What was sequenced was naive CD8+ T cells sorted from blood. The TCR was taken from a woman in her thirties in good health.

CDR3 coding DNA: TGTGCCAGCAGTTACTACAATGAGCAGTTCTTC. Its translation: CASSYYNEQFF. The V call is TRBV27, the J call TRBJ2-1; D not certain. CDR1 is MNHEY and CDR2 is SMNVEV in the germline V gene (reference sequence). The CDR3 sequence is 11 residues long. Trimming pared 4 bases from V and 3 bases from J, leaving 1 base between.